One and the same sample provided the 13 T cell receptor beta chains below, sequenced in a study of blood T cell repertoires in COVID-19. Libraries were prepared by immunoSEQ multiplex PCR; TCRdb keeps only in-frame clonotypes and omits some of them. The data contain over 250,000 clones, 75% to 90% of them singletons. Sequences were obtained from peripheral blood. The source of these receptors is an older woman with acute or convalescent COVID-19.

The chain is built from TRBV5-8 and TRBJ1-4; 10 bases match TRBD1. Germline V gene sequence: CDR1 SGHTS, CDR2 YDEGEE. CDR3 size: 15 residues. The trim removed 4 bases at V and 3 bases at J, leaving 3 bases unmatched. CDR3 region: CASSRGQGPNEKLFF. CDR3 coding DNA: TGTGCCAGCAGCAGGGGACAGGGGCCTAATGAAAAACTGTTTTTT.

This clone came up many times. V gene TRBV11-2 combines with J gene TRBJ2-7, with 11 positions matching TRBD2. Germline V gives CDR1 SGHAT, CDR2 FQNNGV. V shed 6 bases, J shed 6 bases, and the junction held 7 bases outside the gene matches. The CDR3 spans 14 residues. The CDR3 region is CASRPSGGPSEQYF. In nucleotides, the CDR3 is TGTGCCAGCAGGCCTAGCGGGGGGCCCTCCGAGCAGTACTTC.

The genes are TRBV19 and TRBJ2-1; unclear D gene. Per germline, CDR1 LNHDA and CDR2 SQIVND (reference sequence). The CDR3 spans 11 residues. V was trimmed by 8 bases and J by 6 bases, leaving 8 bases between them. The CDR3 nucleotides read TGTGCCAGTCTCTACGGCAATGAGCAGTTCTTC. Its translation is CASLYGNEQFF.

J is TRBJ2-1 and V is TRBV7-9; D is unresolved. The CDR3 loop spans 14 amino acids. Per the germline V gene, CDR1 is SEHNR and CDR2 is FQNEAQ (reference sequence). Trimming took off 4 bases at V and 0 bases at J, with 7 bases between the two ends. For the CDR3, the DNA is TGTGCCAGCAGCTCTGAGGCCTCCTACAATGAGCAGTTCTTC. Translated: CASSSEASYNEQFF.

In regard to this clone: The same CDR3 is also encoded by other DNA sequences in this sample. The chain couples TRBV11-2 to TRBJ1-3; D unresolved. Trimming cost V 1 base and J 0 bases, with 4 bases left between them. CDR1 is SGHAT and CDR2 is FQNNGV in the germline V gene. This CDR3 has 14 amino acids. As DNA, the CDR3 is TGTGCCAGCAGCTTAGGGCACTCTGGAAACACCATATATTTT. Its protein is CASSLGHSGNTIYF.

The chain employs TRBV2 and TRBJ2-1; 11 nucleotides align to TRBD2. There are 15 residues in the CDR3. J was trimmed by 6 bases and V by 6 bases; bases with no gene match: 7. Germline V lookup: CDR1 SNHLY, CDR2 FYNNEI. This chain's CDR3 is CASRVSGGEGNEQFF. DNA for the CDR3: TGTGCCAGCAGGGTTAGCGGGGGGGAGGGCAATGAGCAGTTCTTC.

The CDR3 here is CASSQESSKEDEQFF. CDR3 sequence (DNA): TGTGCCAGCAGCCAAGAGTCATCCAAGGAGGATGAGCAGTTCTTC. This chain connects TRBV3-1 (or the pseudogene TRBV3-2) to TRBJ2-1; D might be TRBD2 (5 bases). CDR1 and CDR2 (germline): LGHDT, YNNKEL (reference sequence). Between the trimmed V and J ends, which lost 0 bases and 8 bases, there was a span of 14 bases. CDR3 size: 15 residues.

J is TRBJ2-5 and V is TRBV7-5; the table assigns TRBD2, which was not confirmed against the DNA. TRBV7-5 is flagged as a pseudogene. CDR3 length: 17 amino acids. CDR3 sequence (DNA): TGTGTCAGAAGCCCCAGGAGGACCACGGGGTGGCAAGAGACCCAGTACTTC. Translated: CVRSPRRTTGWQETQYF.

The CDR3 loop is CASRRGGGVNTEAFF. CDR3 bases: TGTGCCAGCAGAAGAGGGGGTGGGGTGAACACTGAAGCTTTCTTT. The chain recombines TRBV6-5 with TRBJ1-1; possibly TRBD1 for D (6 bases). Germline V gives CDR1 MNHEY, CDR2 SVGAGI. Trimming took off 6 bases at V and 0 bases at J, with 14 bases between the two ends. This CDR3 spans 15 amino acids.

V gene TRBV7-9 combines with J gene TRBJ1-3; D not resolved. Germline CDR1 reads SEHNR; CDR2 reads FQNEAQ (reference sequence). Trimming left V 1 base short and J 0 bases short, with 16 bases between. The CDR3 runs 18 residues. The CDR3 DNA sequence: TGTGCCAGCAGCTTAGGGCCTTTTCAGGCTTACTCTGGAAACACCATATATTTT. Residues: CASSLGPFQAYSGNTIYF.

This clone was observed a single time. The chain employs TRBV5-1 and TRBJ1-1, with 7 bases matching TRBD1. The CDR3 has 13 amino acids. CDR1 is SGHRS, CDR2 YFSETQ, per germline. With 6 bases clipped from V and 1 base from J, the junction kept 3 bases outside the gene matches. The CDR3 sequence: CASTGQENTEAFF. As DNA, the CDR3 is TGCGCCAGCACCGGACAGGAGAACACTGAAGCTTTCTTT.

This clone has a single count. This rearrangement joins TRBV15 to TRBJ1-5, with 7 nucleotides matching TRBD1. V shed 0 bases, J shed 6 bases, and the junction held 14 bases outside the gene matches. CDR1 is LNHNV and CDR2 is YYDKDF in the germline V gene (reference sequence). The CDR3 length is 18 residues. The CDR3 reads CATSRDEGAGTDFQPQHF. In nucleotides, the CDR3 is TGTGCCACCAGCAGAGATGAGGGGGCAGGGACTGACTTTCAGCCCCAGCATTTT.

The rearrangement uses TRBV30 and TRBJ2-2, with D hard to call. There are 14 residues in the CDR3. Trimming removed 2 bases at V and 3 bases at J, with 10 bases between. CDR1 is GTSNPN and CDR2 is SVGIG in the germline V gene (reference sequence). The CDR3 sequence: CAWSPNRDTGELFF. The CDR3 bases are TGTGCCTGGAGTCCAAACCGGGACACCGGGGAGCTGTTTTTT.